The next 19 T cell receptor beta chains were all read from a single sample in a study of regulatory T cells in long-lasting Graves disease. With iRepertoire HTBI primers and Arm-PCR of CDR3 regions, TCR beta libraries were built. TCRdb independently ran MiXCR on the multiplex PCR reads; one entry per CDR3 protein. The sample carries about 360,000 distinct CDR3 sequences, about 16% recorded once. Sample time point: newly diagnosed GD, antithyroid drugs for less than 3 months. Researchers made the TCR library from RNA that was extracted from PBMCs. These data were likewise used in another study, on T cells in Graves' hyperthyroidism and ophthalmopathy.

The specimen was peripheral blood mononuclear cells (PBMCs), collected at new diagnosis, from a patient treated with antithyroid drugs. Receptors were obtained from a woman aged 18-29 years with Graves disease.

Of note for this clonotype: With a far larger clone one base away, a read error is the likely cause. The gene calls are TRBV2 and TRBJ1-5; D gene uncertain. Germline lookup yields CDR1 SNHLY and CDR2 FYNNEI. The V end was cut by 6 bases, the J end by 9 bases, with 15 bases between. This CDR3 contains 13 residues. CDR3 bases: TGTGCCAGCAGCTTACTCGGGGATCGGCCCCAGCATTTT. Translation gives CASSLLGDRPQHF.

The chain carries TRBV9 and TRBJ2-2, with D maybe TRBD2 (6 bases). Germline V gives CDR1 SGDLS, CDR2 YYNGEE. The CDR3 loop spans 19 amino acids. Trimming left V 3 bases short and J 0 bases short, with 21 bases between. CDR3 sequence: CASSGPRDSLFANTGELFF. CDR3 DNA sequence: TGTGCCAGCAGCGGACCCCGGGACTCTCTTTTCGCGAACACCGGGGAGCTGTTTTTT.

CDR3 DNA sequence: TGTGCCAGCAGTTTTAGAGGACTAGCAGCAGATACGCAGTATTTT. Translation gives CASSFRGLAADTQYF. The chain carries TRBV27 and TRBJ2-3; TRBD2 aligns across 8 bases. The CDR3 is 15 residues long. Trimming cost V 3 bases and J 4 bases; bases outside gene matches: 6. Germline CDR1 and CDR2: MNHEY and SMNVEV (reference sequence).

This clonotype was seen many times. The J gene is TRBJ2-7, the V gene TRBV30, with D uncertain. This CDR3 is built from 15 residues. Germline assignment: CDR1 GTSNPN and CDR2 SVGIG (reference sequence). Between the trimmed V and J ends, which lost 0 bases and 5 bases, there was a span of 17 bases. The CDR3 is CAWSVGVSRLDEQYF. The CDR3 bases are TGTGCCTGGAGTGTTGGGGTTTCGAGATTGGACGAGCAGTACTTC. Looking up the rest from reference TRBV30 and TRBJ2-7 gives the full variable domain: SQTIHQWPATLVQPVGSPLSLECTVEGTSNPNLYWYRQAAGRGLQLLFYSVGIGQISSEVPQNLSASRPQDRQFILSSKKLLLSDSGFYLCAWSVGVSRLDEQYFGPGTRLTVT.

This clonotype appeared many times. The chain links TRBV20-1 to TRBJ2-7; a weak D match, TRBD1 (6 bases). This CDR3 spans 14 amino acids. Trimming removed 3 bases at V and 4 bases at J, with 16 bases between. Germline V gene lookup returns CDR1 DFQATT and CDR2 SNEGSKA (reference sequence). The CDR3 DNA reads TGCAGTGCTAGGCAAACAGGGAATGTATACGAGCAGTACTTC. It codes for CSARQTGNVYEQYF.

This clonotype has a count of ten or more. V and J are TRBV30 and TRBJ2-1, with D possibly TRBD2 on 6 matching bases. This CDR3 region has 13 residues. Per the germline V gene, CDR1 is GTSNPN and CDR2 is SVGIG (reference sequence). Trimming took off 5 bases at V and 4 bases at J, with 12 bases between the two ends. The CDR3 region is CAWALGGYNEQFF. CDR3 sequence (DNA): TGTGCCTGGGCCCTCGGGGGATACAATGAGCAGTTCTTC.

Points on this clonotype: This sequence may be a read error, since a much larger clone differs from it by one base. CDR3 region: CATSSRGPGQGFEAQYF. The CDR3 DNA follows: TGTGCCACCAGCAGTCGAGGACCGGGACAGGGTTTTGAGGCCCAGTACTTC. The chain employs TRBV15 and TRBJ2-5; 9 bases agree with TRBD1. Germline trimming cut 3 bases from V and 9 bases from J; bases unmatched to any gene: 17. Germline CDR1 and CDR2: LNHNV and YYDKDF (reference sequence). The CDR3 loop spans 17 amino acids.

The rearrangement uses TRBV6-1 and TRBJ2-3; D is possibly TRBD2 (6 bases). The CDR3 has 15 amino acids. From germline, CDR1 is MNHNS and CDR2 SASEGT. The V end was cut by 6 bases, the J end by 0 bases, with 13 bases between. CDR3 in DNA: TGTGCCAGCAGGGAGGGATATAGGAGCACAGATACGCAGTATTTT. It yields the protein CASREGYRSTDTQYF.

This clonotype was counted between two and nine times. The chain is built from TRBV11-2 and TRBJ1-2, with D possibly matching TRBD1 (5 bases). This CDR3 comprises 13 residues. Germline V gives CDR1 SGHAT, CDR2 FQNNGV. Trimming removed 2 bases from V and 8 bases from J, with 12 bases in between. The CDR3 spells CASSLSGTLGYTF. The CDR3 coding sequence is TGTGCCAGCAGCTTAAGTGGGACGTTGGGCTACACCTTC.

CDR3 sequence reads: CASSIGQGAAEYF. The CDR3, as DNA: TGTGCCAGTAGTATCGGGCAGGGGGCGGCGGAGTACTTC. This chain connects TRBV19 to TRBJ2-7, with 8 bases identical to TRBD1. Losses at the gene ends were 3 bases for V and 11 bases for J; bases not matched to a gene: 9. This CDR3 spans 13 amino acids. CDR1 and CDR2 from the germline V gene are LNHDA and SQIVND (reference sequence).

This clonotype was recorded a few times. The chain is built from TRBV19 and TRBJ1-3; 7 nucleotides align to TRBD1. The CDR3 extends over 17 amino acids. Germline CDR1 reads LNHDA; CDR2 reads SQIVND (reference sequence). V trimming: 5 bases; J trimming: 0 bases; junction bases outside the gene matches: 10. The chain's CDR3 is CASSPRDRSFSGNTIYF. The DNA for the CDR3 is TGTGCCAGTAGTCCTAGGGACAGATCCTTCTCTGGAAACACCATATATTTT. Using reference TRBV19 and TRBJ1-3 for the parts outside the CDR3, the full variable domain is DGGITQSPKYLFRKEGQNVTLSCEQNLNHDAMYWYRQDPGQGLRLIYYSQIVNDFQKGDIAEGYSVSREKKESFPLTVTSAQKNPTAFYLCASSPRDRSFSGNTIYFGEGSWLTVV.

Many counts were recorded for this clonotype. The V and J genes are TRBV2 and TRBJ1-2; D call uncertain. From germline, CDR1 is SNHLY and CDR2 FYNNEI. Trimming shortened V by 6 bases and J by 3 bases, and 14 bases separated the two germline ends. The CDR3 runs 14 residues. The CDR3 loop is CASRGGRLDYGYTF. The CDR3 DNA reads as TGTGCCAGCAGAGGCGGACGGCTAGACTATGGCTACACCTTC.

This clonotype turned up a few times. The chain recombines TRBV5-1 with TRBJ2-2, with TRBD1 as a possible D gene (5 bases). The germline V gene has CDR1 SGHRS and CDR2 YFSETQ. The germline V and J ends were trimmed by 3 bases and 10 bases, with 22 bases remaining between them. The CDR3 sequence is 16 residues long. CDR3 protein: CASSWYRQMDSEELFF. Written as DNA, the CDR3 is TGCGCCAGCAGCTGGTACAGGCAAATGGATTCGGAGGAGCTGTTTTTT.

This clonotype has a count of ten or more. The rearrangement joins TRBV5-1 to TRBJ2-5; maybe TRBD2 (7 bases). Germline CDR1 and CDR2: SGHRS and YFSETQ. The CDR3 contains 14 residues. V lost 0 bases and J 5 bases, leaving 11 bases between the germline ends. The CDR3 here is CASSLEGRGETQYF. For the CDR3, the DNA is TGCGCCAGCAGCTTGGAAGGGAGGGGGGAGACCCAGTACTTC.

This clonotype showed up just a few times. The chain joins TRBV5-4 to TRBJ2-5, with 7 bases that match TRBD2. This CDR3 is built from 13 residues. The trim removed 5 bases at V and 4 bases at J, leaving 5 bases unmatched. Germline V gene data show CDR1 as SGHNT and CDR2 as YYREEE (reference sequence). CDR3 region: CASSSSGRETQYF. In DNA, the CDR3 is TGTGCCAGCAGTTCTAGCGGCCGAGAGACCCAGTACTTC.

In its sample, this clonotype was seen many times. The chain combines TRBV7-3 with TRBJ2-2, with 7 bases lining up with TRBD1. Germline loops: CDR1 SGHTA, CDR2 FQGTGA. CDR3 length: 16 residues. Trimming cost V 4 bases and J 2 bases; bases outside gene matches: 7. The CDR3 region is CASSSPGTENTGELFF. The CDR3 region has the DNA TGTGCCAGCAGCTCGCCCGGGACAGAAAACACCGGGGAGCTGTTTTTT.

Notes on this clonotype: Its ends do not fully match the called genes, so a read error is possible. The chain joins TRBV19 to TRBJ2-3, with 8 bases lining up with TRBD2. The CDR3 has 20 residues. Germline assignment: CDR1 LNHDA and CDR2 SQIVND (reference sequence). In DNA, the CDR3 is TGTGCCAGTAGTATACCCCGGCGGGGGGCGATCGGAGGGAGCACAGATGCGCAGTATTTT. As protein: CASSIPRRGAIGGSTDAQYF.

In this sample, this clonotype turned up many times. The J gene is TRBJ2-1, the V gene TRBV3-1, with 7 bases that match TRBD1. Trimming removed 4 bases from V and 6 bases from J; junction bases left unmatched: 9. Germline CDR1 is LGHDT and CDR2 is YNNKEL (reference sequence). This CDR3 contains 15 residues. CDR3 DNA: TGTGCCAGCAGCCGCAGGACAGGTTTGAGCAATGAGCAGTTCTTC. Protein product: CASSRRTGLSNEQFF.

This clonotype was seen many times. CDR3 coding DNA: TGTGCCTGGAGTGGGGACACGTCGTCCAAGACCCAGTACTTC. The encoded protein is CAWSGDTSSKTQYF. The chain uses TRBV30 and TRBJ2-5, with a possible D match to TRBD1 (6 bases). V lost 1 base to trimming and J lost 6 bases, with 15 bases between them. The CDR3 has 14 amino acids. The germline CDR1 and CDR2 sequences are GTSNPN and SVGIG (reference sequence).